Here is one T cell receptor beta chain with its context. This CDR3 region has 12 residues. Germline values: CDR1 MNHEY, CDR2 SMNVEV (reference sequence). Trimming at V came to 6 bases and at J to 4 bases, leaving 2 bases not matched to a gene. TCRdb's copy holds only in-frame clones and misses some; the assay was immunoSEQ multiplex PCR. The top ten clones hold less than 7% of a sample with tens of thousands of clones, 88% of them seen once. The sample belongs to a study of PD-1 and CTLA-4 blockade in melanoma. This material consisted of CD8+ T cells from peripheral blood, taken from a patient given anti-PD-1 treatment. This receptor was identified in a human donor with melanoma. J is TRBJ2-7 and V is TRBV27; 8 nucleotides agree with TRBD2. The CDR3 loop is CASSSGGYEQYF. CDR3 in DNA: TGTGCCAGCAGCTCGGGGGGGTACGAGCAGTACTTC.